The 32 T cell receptor beta chains reported below all come from one sample, sequenced in a study of technical replicates of blood from several donors (dated by TCRdb to about 2017). The library came from the immunoSEQ multiplex PCR assay. Here the immuneACCESS table is served through TCRdb, limited to in-frame sequences with V and J called. Missing clones are a known gap in these copies; in checked studies unresolved V genes cover under half, and the rest lacks a known reason. Counted in this sample were 87,000 or so clones; roughly 94% of them appeared once. The ten most abundant clones make up under 0.35% of the sample. Sequencing input: T cells isolated from PBMCs. These TCRs come from a human donor in good health.

This clone was seen just once. The DNA for the CDR3 is TGCGCCAGCAGCTTGGACACCTACACCGGGGAGCTGTTTTTT. Translated, it gives CASSLDTYTGELFF. The chain couples TRBV5-1 to TRBJ2-2, with no clear D. Trimming pared 0 bases from V and 3 bases from J, leaving 6 bases between. This CDR3 has 14 residues. Germline values: CDR1 SGHRS, CDR2 YFSETQ.

The chain uses TRBV7-3 and TRBJ2-7; weak D call: TRBD1 (6 bases). Germline V lookup: CDR1 SGHTA, CDR2 FQGTGA. Trimming took 3 bases from V and 6 from J, leaving 12 bases between them. This CDR3 contains 13 residues. The CDR3 nucleotides are TGTGCCAGCAGCTTTAACAGGGTGAGCGAGCAGTACTTC. This codes for CASSFNRVSEQYF.

J is TRBJ2-3 and V is TRBV7-9, with D perhaps TRBD2 (5 bases). The V end was cut by 5 bases, the J end by 5 bases, with 17 bases between. Germline CDR1 is SEHNR and CDR2 is FQNEAQ (reference sequence). The CDR3 contains 15 residues. The CDR3 loop is CASSPGSGLGDTQYF. CDR3 DNA: TGTGCCAGCAGCCCTGGGAGTGGACTCGGAGATACGCAGTATTTT.

V usage is TRBV9 and J usage is TRBJ2-3; 7 bases align to TRBD2. CDR1 and CDR2 from the germline V gene are SGDLS and YYNGEE. Trimming cost V 5 bases and J 2 bases; bases outside gene matches: 8. The CDR3 runs to 15 residues. The CDR3: CASSDGGEPTDTQYF. The CDR3 DNA sequence: TGTGCCAGCAGTGATGGGGGGGAGCCCACAGATACGCAGTATTTT.

Only a few counts were recorded for this clone. J is TRBJ1-3 and V is TRBV19, with 7 nucleotides matching TRBD1. V lost 10 bases and J lost 0; bases outside the gene matches: 18. The CDR3 has 18 residues. Germline V gives CDR1 LNHDA, CDR2 SQIVND (reference sequence). DNA for the CDR3: TGTGCCACCTCAGACCCGGGACAGTTTATTCGCTCTGGAAACACCATATATTTT. Protein sequence: CATSDPGQFIRSGNTIYF.

The V call is TRBV28, the J call TRBJ2-7, with D possibly being TRBD2 (6 bases). The CDR3 is 16 amino acids. Trimming stripped 4 bases from V and 0 bases from J, with 16 bases between. Germline loops: CDR1 MDHEN, CDR2 SYDVKM. CDR3 DNA: TGTGCCAGCAGTTGGGGACTTTCTCTTAGCTCCTACGAGCAGTACTTC. This translates into CASSWGLSLSSYEQYF.

Notes on this clone: A read error is likely, as this CDR3 ends without the conserved phenylalanine or tryptophan. Because the CDR3's place on the DNA is in doubt, the DNA is left out and the CDR3 is given as listed by TCRdb. The V and J genes are TRBV12-5 and TRBJ2-7; the DNA was not compared with TRBD1, the D call given in the table. The germline CDR1 and CDR2 sequences are LGHNT and FRNRAP. The CDR3 is 15 residues long, counting both termini. CDR3: CASGLPFHTRQARLL.

DNA for the CDR3: TGTGCCAGCGGAGACCCGGGACAGCTAAACACCGGGGAGCTGTTTTTT. Translating gives CASGDPGQLNTGELFF. The chain is built from TRBV28 and TRBJ2-2, with 7 bases matching TRBD1. Germline CDR1 reads MDHEN; CDR2 reads SYDVKM. CDR3 length: 16 amino acids. V lost 8 bases and J lost 2; bases outside the gene matches: 11.

This clone came up once. This rearrangement joins TRBV5-6 to TRBJ1-2; 7 bases match TRBD1. Germline CDR1 reads SGHDT; CDR2 reads YYEEEE. This CDR3 has 14 amino acids. The V segment lost 3 bases and the J segment 6 bases; nucleotides outside the gene matches: 8. In nucleotides, the CDR3 is TGTGCCAGCAGCTCCTTAGACAGGGACCATGGCTACACCTTC. Encoded protein: CASSSLDRDHGYTF.

The J gene is TRBJ1-2, the V gene TRBV2; 8 bases agree with TRBD1. This CDR3 has 17 residues. With 6 bases clipped from V and 0 bases from J, the junction kept 12 bases outside the gene matches. The V gene's germline CDR1 is SNHLY and CDR2 FYNNEI. The CDR3 sequence is CASSSGQGPMTNYGYTF. The CDR3 region has the DNA TGTGCCAGCAGCAGCGGACAGGGCCCAATGACTAACTATGGCTACACCTTC.

This sequence joins TRBV19 and TRBJ1-5; 10 bases match TRBD1. CDR3 length: 18 amino acids. Trimming took 2 bases from V and 0 from J; bases not matched to a gene: 7. CDR1 and CDR2 (germline): LNHDA, SQIVND (reference sequence). This chain's CDR3 is CASSIWDRGSYSNQPQHF. The CDR3 nucleotides are TGTGCCAGTAGTATATGGGACAGGGGCTCTTATAGCAATCAGCCCCAGCATTTT.

The V and J genes are TRBV19 and TRBJ2-1; D may be TRBD1 (6 bases). CDR1 and CDR2 from the germline V gene are LNHDA and SQIVND (reference sequence). Between the trimmed V and J ends, which lost 3 bases and 7 bases, there was a span of 10 bases. The CDR3 is 13 residues long. CDR3 in amino acids: CASSIYRANEQFF. Here the CDR3 DNA reads TGTGCCAGTAGTATTTACAGGGCTAATGAGCAGTTCTTC.

The chain uses TRBV7-3 and TRBJ1-1, with 9 bases matching TRBD1. V lost 4 bases to trimming and J lost 1 base; unmatched junction nucleotides: 4. The CDR3 is 15 amino acids. Per the germline V gene, CDR1 is SGHTA and CDR2 is FQGTGA. The CDR3 coding sequence is TGTGCCAGCAGCTCACAGGGGGCCGGGAACACTGAAGCTTTCTTT. It is translated as CASSSQGAGNTEAFF.

In this sample, this clone turned up a few times. V gene TRBV7-9 combines with J gene TRBJ1-1, with D perhaps TRBD1 (5 bases). The CDR3 totals 14 residues. Trimming stripped 0 bases from V and 1 base from J, with 6 bases between. CDR1 SEHNR and CDR2 FQNEAQ come from the germline V gene (reference sequence). CDR3 sequence reads: CASSLAGGNTEAFF. As DNA, the CDR3 is TGTGCCAGCAGCTTAGCGGGGGGGAACACTGAAGCTTTCTTT. Complete variable domain (other parts from reference TRBV7-9 and TRBJ1-1): DTGVSQNPRHKITKRGQNVTFRCDPISEHNRLYWYRQTLGQGPEFLTYFQNEAQLEKSRLLSDRFSAERPKGSFSTLEIQRTEQGDSAMYLCASSLAGGNTEAFFGQGTRLTVV.

The V gene is TRBV5-1, the J gene TRBJ2-2, with 7 bases matching TRBD2. Germline V CDR1 and CDR2: SGHRS, YFSETQ. V gave up 7 bases and J gave up 3 bases; unmatched junction bases: 6. There are 14 residues in the CDR3. The CDR3 nucleotides read TGCGCCAGCTCGGAGCGGGAATACACCGGGGAGCTGTTTTTT. This sequence encodes CASSEREYTGELFF.

The CDR3 sequence is CASSFTGGSMNTEAFF. As DNA, the CDR3 is TGTGCCAGCAGCTTCACAGGGGGCAGTATGAACACTGAAGCTTTCTTT. The chain uses TRBV11-2 and TRBJ1-1; 9 nucleotides line up with TRBD1. CDR1 is SGHAT and CDR2 is FQNNGV in the germline V gene. CDR3 length: 16 residues. The V gene end was trimmed by 3 bases and the J gene end by 0 bases; junction bases not matched to a gene: 5.

The chain joins TRBV27 to TRBJ2-2; 10 nucleotides match TRBD2. The germline V gene has CDR1 MNHEY and CDR2 SMNVEV (reference sequence). This CDR3 has 15 residues. V was clipped by 3 bases and J by 7 bases; unmatched bases: 5. The CDR3 loop is CASSLSSGSYGELFF. In nucleotides, the CDR3 is TGTGCCAGCAGTTTGTCTAGCGGGAGCTACGGGGAGCTGTTTTTT.

The gene calls are TRBV25-1 and TRBJ2-7, with a tentative D call TRBD1 (6 bases). Germline CDR1 reads MGHDK; CDR2 reads SYGVNS. Trimming shortened V by 6 bases and J by 5 bases, and 8 bases separated the two germline ends. The CDR3 extends over 11 amino acids. The CDR3 nucleotides are TGTGCCAGCAGAAACAGGGACGAGCAGTACTTC. Encoded protein: CASRNRDEQYF.

This sequence joins TRBV6-5 and TRBJ1-1; no clear D. This CDR3 comprises 13 residues. Between the trimmed V and J ends, which lost 1 base and 1 base, there was a span of 4 bases. Germline values: CDR1 MNHEY, CDR2 SVGAGI. The CDR3 loop reads CASSYLANTEAFF. CDR3 DNA: TGTGCCAGCAGTTACTTGGCGAACACTGAAGCTTTCTTT.

V gene TRBV6-1 combines with J gene TRBJ2-1; D unclear. The CDR3 runs to 17 residues. V lost 4 bases and J lost 5, with 21 bases in between. Germline V gene data show CDR1 as MNHNS and CDR2 as SASEGT. The DNA for the CDR3 is TGTGCCAGCAGTGGCCCTTTACTCTCTTTGGGCCACAATGAGCAGTTCTTC. Its translation: CASSGPLLSLGHNEQFF.

The chain is built from TRBV5-4 and TRBJ1-4, with 7 bases that match TRBD1. With V trimmed by 4 bases and J by 0 bases, 3 bases remained unmatched. CDR1 SGHNT and CDR2 YYREEE come from the germline V gene (reference sequence). This CDR3 is built from 15 residues. The CDR3 DNA follows: TGTGCCAGCAGCGGGGGACAGTCAACTAATGAAAAACTGTTTTTT. It encodes CASSGGQSTNEKLFF.

The chain is built from TRBV28 and TRBJ2-3, with unresolved D. V was shortened by 6 bases and J by 2 bases, with 15 bases between the two germline ends. The CDR3 loop spans 15 amino acids. Germline V gives CDR1 MDHEN, CDR2 SYDVKM. CDR3 sequence (DNA): TGTGCCAGCAGCCAACTACCTTCCGACACAGATACGCAGTATTTT. It encodes CASSQLPSDTDTQYF.

In nucleotides, the CDR3 is TGCGCCAGCAGCTTGGGCGGGGTTAACACTGAAGCTTTCTTT. Translation gives CASSLGGVNTEAFF. V gene TRBV5-1 combines with J gene TRBJ1-1; D not resolved. The V and J ends lost 0 bases and 2 bases respectively, with 8 bases between them. This CDR3 has 14 amino acids. Germline CDR1 SGHRS, CDR2 YFSETQ.

This chain connects TRBV29-1 to TRBJ2-4; 8 bases match TRBD1. The CDR3 runs 17 residues. The junction had 11 bases not matched to a gene; V was cut back by 4 bases and J by 0 bases. Germline loops: CDR1 SQVTM, CDR2 ANQGSEA. CDR3 loop: CSVVRSGGLLAKNIQYF. The CDR3 nucleotides are TGCAGCGTTGTTAGGTCAGGGGGCCTTCTAGCCAAAAACATTCAGTACTTC.

The genes are TRBV28 and TRBJ1-2; 7 nucleotides line up with TRBD1. Germline V gives CDR1 MDHEN, CDR2 SYDVKM. V lost 10 bases and J lost 8; bases outside the gene matches: 13. The CDR3 is made up of 13 amino acids. The CDR3 sequence is CATFFTGEEGYTF. As DNA, the CDR3 is TGTGCCACCTTCTTTACAGGGGAAGAAGGCTACACCTTC.

V usage is TRBV2 and J usage is TRBJ1-3; D not certain. V was pared by 2 bases and J by 8 bases, with 19 bases between. The CDR3 is 16 residues long. Germline V gives CDR1 SNHLY, CDR2 FYNNEI. DNA for the CDR3: TGTGCCAGCAGTGAATATAGCTCAGAAAGGCTCGACACCATATATTTT. This gives the protein CASSEYSSERLDTIYF.

The chain couples TRBV9 to TRBJ2-5; the D is unclear. The V and J ends lost 3 bases and 4 bases respectively, with 4 bases between them. The length of the CDR3 is 11 residues. Germline CDR1 reads SGDLS; CDR2 reads YYNGEE. CDR3 sequence: CASSARETQYF. The CDR3 bases are TGTGCCAGCAGCGCCCGAGAGACCCAGTACTTC.

V usage is TRBV6-1 and J usage is TRBJ2-7; D gene ambiguous. V was clipped by 3 bases and J by 3 bases, with 3 bases between them. The CDR3 loop spans 11 amino acids. Looked up from germline, CDR1 is MNHNS and CDR2 is SASEGT. CDR3 amino acids: CASSDYYEQYF. The CDR3, as DNA: TGTGCCAGCAGTGACTACTACGAGCAGTACTTC.

The chain couples TRBV19 to TRBJ2-3; 8 bases match TRBD2. The CDR3 spans 15 residues. Germline values: CDR1 LNHDA, CDR2 SQIVND (reference sequence). The V and J ends lost 3 bases and 0 bases, in that order; junction bases with no gene match: 2. CDR3 nucleotides: TGTGCCAGTAGTATCATAGCGGGGAGCACAGATACGCAGTATTTT. Protein: CASSIIAGSTDTQYF.

The chain joins TRBV10-2 to TRBJ1-4, with TRBD1 identical over 7 bases. Trimming removed 5 bases from V and 8 bases from J; junction bases left unmatched: 5. Germline V CDR1 and CDR2: WSHSY, SAAADI. This CDR3 spans 13 amino acids. CDR3 sequence: CASSLGQSEKLFF. DNA for the CDR3: TGCGCCAGCAGTTTGGGACAGAGCGAAAAACTGTTTTTT.

This clone was found a few times. The V call is TRBV7-9, the J call TRBJ1-1, with D unresolved. CDR1 is SEHNR and CDR2 is FQNEAQ in the germline V gene (reference sequence). Trimming shortened V by 5 bases and J by 7 bases, and 20 bases separated the two germline ends. The CDR3 contains 15 residues. This CDR3 reads CASSPRLYDGNEAFF. As DNA, the CDR3 is TGTGCCAGCAGCCCTCGACTATATGACGGGAATGAAGCTTTCTTT.

This clone was picked up one time. V usage is TRBV4-1 and J usage is TRBJ1-4; D is ambiguous. CDR3 length equals 16 residues. Germline CDR1 MGHRA, CDR2 YSYEKL. V was cut by 4 bases and J by 1 base, with 13 bases left in between. CDR3 region: CASSRGFLGTNEKLFF. The CDR3 DNA is TGCGCCAGCAGCCGAGGGTTTCTAGGAACTAATGAAAAACTGTTTTTT.